This T cell receptor (beta chain) is from a study of OX40 agonist ivuxolimab in advanced cancers. A note on the overall study: Ivuxolimab, which targeted the costimulatory receptor OX40 (CD134), was an agonistic, fully human IgG2 monoclonal antibody. Intravenous ivuxolimab was administered to patients every 2 weeks at six dose levels: 0.01, 0.1, 0.3, 1.5, 3 and 10 mg/kg. Of the roughly 50 dose-escalation patients, hepatocellular carcinoma was present in about 20, melanoma in approximately 15, renal cell carcinoma in 9 and head and neck cancer in 9. In the dose-escalation cohort, nearly 85% of patients were male, and the mean age was around 65 years with a range of about 23 to 79. Prior anti-PD-1, anti-PD-L1 or anti-CTLA-4 therapy was permitted, and approximately 40% of dose-escalation patients had received checkpoint inhibitors. Partial responses occurred in three dose-escalation patients, of whom one had hepatocellular carcinoma and two had cutaneous melanoma. The point of sequencing TCRbeta in the periphery was to test whether ivuxolimab changed TCR sequence diversity and drove clonal T-cell expansion. The paper describes the monotherapy dose-escalation part (N = 52 patients) of the phase I trial of ivuxolimab.

The CDR3 numbers 17 residues from cysteine through phenylalanine. CDR3 DNA only is kept here, 51 bases in frame from base 1. The CDR1 and CDR2 encoded by the germline V gene are SGHRS and YFSETQ. V ends up 0 bases short and J 0 bases short, with an unmatched junction base count of 6. What the authors observed across the whole study: After ivuxolimab, CD8+ T cells had more expanded clones than CD4+ T cells on average. Clonal expansion of both CD4+ and CD8+ blood T cells was observed from baseline to week 6 at doses 0.1 to 3.0 mg/kg. Partial responders in the 0.1-3.0 mg/kg groups had among the lowest normalized peripheral clonal expansion, especially among CD8+ T cells. Low levels of normalized T-cell clonal expansion were also shown by some nonresponding patients. Antigen specificity was not determined for the clonally expanded peripheral T cells.

With regard to this clone: The clone's antigen remains unknown. Base-call qualities are not available, and no considerably larger clone is one nucleotide away.

Patients with autoimmune disease history or receiving systemic immunosuppression were excluded from the trial. In every dose cohort, peripheral blood was drawn for TCR sequencing at baseline, cycle 4 day 1, and cycle 7 day 1. Samples came from an open-label, multicenter, first-in-human phase I dose-escalation trial of ivuxolimab. Adults with locally advanced or metastatic melanoma, renal cell carcinoma, hepatocellular carcinoma or head and neck squamous cell carcinoma were enrolled in the trial. Before TCR sequencing, CD4+ T cells and CD8+ T cells from peripheral blood were sorted into separate populations. Genomic DNA was extracted from sorted cells for sequencing of the TCRbeta CDR3 region. TCRbeta CDR3 regions were sequenced using the immunoSEQ Assay. Sourced from immuneACCESS, this table was stored by TCRdb with only in-frame sequences that have V and J called. A share of the clones is absent; for the studies checked, an unresolved V gene accounts for under half, and the remainder has no known explanation. For this sample there are 47,000 or so clones; more than 85% appear just once. The ten largest make up about 11% of the sample.

The chain is encoded by TRBV5-1 joined to TRBJ1-1; 9 junctional bases match TRBD1. The input for sequencing was CD4+ or CD8+ T cells sorted from blood, taken in a trial of the OX40 agonist ivuxolimab. The receptor was derived from an adult with an advanced solid tumor such as melanoma, head and neck, liver or kidney cancer. In nucleotide form, the sequence is TGCGCCAGCAGCTTGGAGGGACAGGGCTGGATGAACACTGAAGCTTTCTTT. This codes for CASSLEGQGWMNTEAFF.